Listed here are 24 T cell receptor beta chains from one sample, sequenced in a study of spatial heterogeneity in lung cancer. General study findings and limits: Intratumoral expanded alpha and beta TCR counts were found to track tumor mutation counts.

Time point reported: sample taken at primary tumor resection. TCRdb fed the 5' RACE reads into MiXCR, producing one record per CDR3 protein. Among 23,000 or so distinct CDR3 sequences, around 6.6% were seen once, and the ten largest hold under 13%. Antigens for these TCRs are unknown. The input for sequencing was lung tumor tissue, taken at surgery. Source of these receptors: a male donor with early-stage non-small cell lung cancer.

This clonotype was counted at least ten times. CDR3 loop: CASRSQGYEQYF. CDR3 bases: TGTGCCAGCAGGTCACAGGGTTACGAGCAGTACTTC. The chain uses TRBV28 and TRBJ2-7; D possibly corresponds to TRBD1 (6 bases). V dropped 6 bases and J dropped 4 bases, with 10 bases sitting between them. The CDR3 runs 12 residues. The germline V gene has CDR1 MDHEN and CDR2 SYDVKM.

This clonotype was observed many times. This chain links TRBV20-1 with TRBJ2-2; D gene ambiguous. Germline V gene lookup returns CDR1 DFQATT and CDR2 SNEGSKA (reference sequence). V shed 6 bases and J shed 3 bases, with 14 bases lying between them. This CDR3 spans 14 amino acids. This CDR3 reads CSANGELYTGELFF. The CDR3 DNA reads TGCAGTGCCAATGGAGAACTCTACACCGGGGAGCTGTTTTTT.

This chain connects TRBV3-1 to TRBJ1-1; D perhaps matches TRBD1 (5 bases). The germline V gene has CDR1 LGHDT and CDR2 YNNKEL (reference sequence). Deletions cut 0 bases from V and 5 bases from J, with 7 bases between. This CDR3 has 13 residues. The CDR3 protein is CASSQDRVTEAFF. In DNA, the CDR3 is TGTGCCAGCAGCCAAGACAGGGTGACTGAAGCTTTCTTT.

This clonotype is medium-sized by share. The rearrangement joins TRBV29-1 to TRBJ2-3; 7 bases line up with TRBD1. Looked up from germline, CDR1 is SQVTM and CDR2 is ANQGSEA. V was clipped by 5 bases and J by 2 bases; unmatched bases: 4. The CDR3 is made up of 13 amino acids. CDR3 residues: CSVRTGYTDTQYF. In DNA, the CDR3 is TGCAGCGTTAGGACAGGATACACAGATACGCAGTATTTT.

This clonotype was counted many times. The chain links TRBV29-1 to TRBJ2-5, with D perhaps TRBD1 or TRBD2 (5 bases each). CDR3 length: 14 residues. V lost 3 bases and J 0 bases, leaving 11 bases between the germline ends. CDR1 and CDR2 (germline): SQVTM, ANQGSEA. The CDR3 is CSVEILGHQETQYF. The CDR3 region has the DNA TGCAGCGTTGAGATTTTGGGACACCAAGAGACCCAGTACTTC.

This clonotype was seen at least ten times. DNA of the CDR3: TGCAGTGCTAGAGGGGCAGGGCGAGAGACCCAGTACTTC. It translates to CSARGAGRETQYF. The chain employs TRBV20-1 and TRBJ2-5; D possibly corresponds to TRBD1 (5 bases). The CDR3 is 13 amino acids. The V and J ends lost 1 base and 4 bases respectively, with 10 bases between them. The germline V gene encodes CDR1 DFQATT and CDR2 SNEGSKA (reference sequence).

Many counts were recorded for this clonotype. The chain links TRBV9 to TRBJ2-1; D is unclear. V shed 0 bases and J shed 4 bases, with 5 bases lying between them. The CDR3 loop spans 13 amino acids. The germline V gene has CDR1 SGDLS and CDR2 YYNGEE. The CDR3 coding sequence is TGTGCCAGCAGCGTAGCCGGGTACAATGAGCAGTTCTTC. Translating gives CASSVAGYNEQFF.

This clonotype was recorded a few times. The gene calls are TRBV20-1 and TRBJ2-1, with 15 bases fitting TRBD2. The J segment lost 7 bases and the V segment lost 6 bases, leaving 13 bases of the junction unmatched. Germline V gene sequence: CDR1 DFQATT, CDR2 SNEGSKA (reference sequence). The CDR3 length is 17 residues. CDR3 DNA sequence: TGCAGTGCCGAAAAACCGGGACTAGCGGGAGGAATGAATGAGCAGTTCTTC. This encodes CSAEKPGLAGGMNEQFF.

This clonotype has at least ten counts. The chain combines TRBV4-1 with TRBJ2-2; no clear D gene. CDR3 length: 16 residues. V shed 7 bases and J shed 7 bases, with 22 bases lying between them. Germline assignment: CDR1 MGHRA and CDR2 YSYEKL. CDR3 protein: CASTLGLGLVGGELFF. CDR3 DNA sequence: TGCGCCAGCACCCTAGGTCTGGGTCTGGTAGGCGGGGAGCTGTTTTTT.

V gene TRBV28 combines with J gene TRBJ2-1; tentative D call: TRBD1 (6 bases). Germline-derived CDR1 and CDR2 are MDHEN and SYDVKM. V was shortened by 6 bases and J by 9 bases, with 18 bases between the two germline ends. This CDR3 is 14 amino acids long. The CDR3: CASSTTPDRSEQFF. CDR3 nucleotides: TGTGCCAGCAGCACTACACCCGACAGGTCTGAGCAGTTCTTC.

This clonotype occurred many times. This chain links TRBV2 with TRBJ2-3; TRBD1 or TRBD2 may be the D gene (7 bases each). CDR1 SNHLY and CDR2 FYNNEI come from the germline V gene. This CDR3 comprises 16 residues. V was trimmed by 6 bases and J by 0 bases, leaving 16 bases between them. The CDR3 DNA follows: TGTGCCAGCAGGCGGGGGCAGGGACAGAGCACAGATACGCAGTATTTT. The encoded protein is CASRRGQGQSTDTQYF.

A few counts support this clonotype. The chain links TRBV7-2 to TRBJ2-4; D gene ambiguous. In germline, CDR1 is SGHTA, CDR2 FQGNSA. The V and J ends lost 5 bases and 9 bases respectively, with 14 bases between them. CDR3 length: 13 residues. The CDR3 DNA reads TGTGCCAGCAGCCACCCCGTCAAGGGCATTCAGTACTTC. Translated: CASSHPVKGIQYF.

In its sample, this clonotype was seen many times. In DNA, the CDR3 is TGTGCCAGCAGCTTTTCGAGAGCTAATCAGCCCCAGCATTTT. Translating gives CASSFSRANQPQHF. The chain couples TRBV7-8 to TRBJ1-5, with D hard to call. Trimming took 3 bases from V and 4 from J, leaving 10 bases between them. CDR3 length equals 14 residues. Germline V lookup: CDR1 SGHVS, CDR2 FQNEAQ.

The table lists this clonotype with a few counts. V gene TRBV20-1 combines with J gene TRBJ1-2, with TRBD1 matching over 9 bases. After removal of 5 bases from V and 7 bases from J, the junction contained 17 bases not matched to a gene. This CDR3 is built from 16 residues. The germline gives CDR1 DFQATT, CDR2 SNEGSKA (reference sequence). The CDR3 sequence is CSADRTGAVSSSGYTF. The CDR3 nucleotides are TGCAGTGCTGATCGGACAGGGGCGGTCTCCTCTAGTGGCTACACCTTC.

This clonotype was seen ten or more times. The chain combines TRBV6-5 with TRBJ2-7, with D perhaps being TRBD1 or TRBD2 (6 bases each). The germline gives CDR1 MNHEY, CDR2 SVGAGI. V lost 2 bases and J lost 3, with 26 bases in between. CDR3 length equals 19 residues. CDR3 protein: CASSYKGGLQSPFVYEQYF. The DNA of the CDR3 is TGTGCCAGCAGTTACAAGGGGGGATTACAGTCTCCCTTTGTCTACGAGCAGTACTTC.

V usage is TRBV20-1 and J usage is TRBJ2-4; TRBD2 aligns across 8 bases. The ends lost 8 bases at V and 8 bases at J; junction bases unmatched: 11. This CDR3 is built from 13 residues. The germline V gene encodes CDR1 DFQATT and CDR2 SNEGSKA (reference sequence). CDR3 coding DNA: TGCAGTACCCGGGGGGGGGCGCGTCACATTCAGTACTTC. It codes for CSTRGGARHIQYF.

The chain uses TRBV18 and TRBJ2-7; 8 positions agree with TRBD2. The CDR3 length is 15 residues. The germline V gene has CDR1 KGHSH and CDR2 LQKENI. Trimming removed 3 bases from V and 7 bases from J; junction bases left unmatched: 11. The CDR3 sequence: CASSPSGTTGGEQYF. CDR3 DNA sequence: TGTGCCAGCTCACCCAGTGGGACGACGGGGGGGGAGCAGTACTTC.

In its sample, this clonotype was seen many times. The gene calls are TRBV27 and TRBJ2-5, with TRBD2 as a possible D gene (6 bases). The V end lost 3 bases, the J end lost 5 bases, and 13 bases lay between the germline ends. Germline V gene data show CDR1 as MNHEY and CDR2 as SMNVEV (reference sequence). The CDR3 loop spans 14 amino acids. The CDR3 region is CASSLEGPAETQYF. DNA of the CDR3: TGTGCCAGCAGTTTGGAGGGCCCCGCGGAGACCCAGTACTTC.

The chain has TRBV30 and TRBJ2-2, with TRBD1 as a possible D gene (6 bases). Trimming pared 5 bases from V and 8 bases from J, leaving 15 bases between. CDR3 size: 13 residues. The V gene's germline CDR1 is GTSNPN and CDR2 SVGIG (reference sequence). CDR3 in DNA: TGTGCCTGGGCCCTCAGGGGACGGGGGGAGCTGTTTTTT. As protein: CAWALRGRGELFF.

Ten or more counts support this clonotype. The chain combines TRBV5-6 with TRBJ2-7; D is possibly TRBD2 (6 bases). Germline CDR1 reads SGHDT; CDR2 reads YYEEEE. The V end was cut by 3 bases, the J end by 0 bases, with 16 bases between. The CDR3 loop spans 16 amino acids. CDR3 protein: CASSWGAGSSSYEQYF. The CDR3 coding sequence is TGTGCCAGCAGCTGGGGAGCGGGTTCGAGCTCCTACGAGCAGTACTTC.

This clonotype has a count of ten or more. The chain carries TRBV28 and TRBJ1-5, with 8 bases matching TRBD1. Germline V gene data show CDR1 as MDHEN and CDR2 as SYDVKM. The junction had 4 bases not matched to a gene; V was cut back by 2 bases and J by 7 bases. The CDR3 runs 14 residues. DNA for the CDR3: TGTGCCAGCAGTTTAGGACAGGGAAGGCAGCCCCAGCATTTT. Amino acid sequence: CASSLGQGRQPQHF.

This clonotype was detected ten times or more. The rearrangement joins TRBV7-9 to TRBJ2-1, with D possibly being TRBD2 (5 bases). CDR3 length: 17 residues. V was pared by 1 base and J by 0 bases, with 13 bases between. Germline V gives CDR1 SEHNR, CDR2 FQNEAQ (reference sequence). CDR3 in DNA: TGTGCCAGCAGCTTAGGGGCTAGCCTAAACTCCTACAATGAGCAGTTCTTC. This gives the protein CASSLGASLNSYNEQFF. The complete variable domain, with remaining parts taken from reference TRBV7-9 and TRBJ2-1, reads DTGVSQNPRHKITKRGQNVTFRCDPISEHNRLYWYRQTLGQGPEFLTYFQNEAQLEKSRLLSDRFSAERPKGSFSTLEIQRTEQGDSAMYLCASSLGASLNSYNEQFFGPGTRLTVL.

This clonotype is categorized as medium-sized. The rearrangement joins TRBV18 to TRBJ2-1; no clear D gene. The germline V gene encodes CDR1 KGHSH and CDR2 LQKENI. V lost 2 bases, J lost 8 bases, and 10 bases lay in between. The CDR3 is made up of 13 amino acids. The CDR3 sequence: CASSPIREHEQFF. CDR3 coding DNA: TGTGCCAGCTCACCAATTCGTGAACATGAGCAGTTCTTC.

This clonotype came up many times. DNA for the CDR3: TGTGCCACCAGTGAGGGGCAGGGGACCTACGAGCAGTACTTC. It is translated as CATSEGQGTYEQYF. This chain uses TRBV24-1 with TRBJ2-7, with D possibly TRBD1 on 6 matching bases. V was shortened by 4 bases and J by 2 bases, with 11 bases between the two germline ends. CDR3 length: 14 amino acids. Germline loops: CDR1 KGHDR, CDR2 SFDVKD.